The subject of this entry is one T cell receptor (beta chain). Its antigen is not known. Germline loops: CDR1 SGHRS, CDR2 YFSETQ. V trimming: 2 bases; J trimming: 7 bases; junction bases outside the gene matches: 8. This CDR3 spans 14 amino acids. TCRdb fed the 5' RACE reads into MiXCR, producing one record per CDR3 protein. Counted here are around 390,000 distinct CDR3 sequences, about 16% occurring once; the ten biggest clones make up about a fifth. This entry is derived from a study of T-cell memory formation after mild COVID-19. Study details: Most TCR clusters belonged to a single donor.

Study-wide findings and caveats: Clones that got smaller from day 15 to 85 had even CD4/CD8, while clones growing later tipped toward CD4+. Pre-infection memory harbored some responding clones, suggesting cross-reactive memory joined. Clones that contracted clustered mainly in CM and EM if CD4+ and in EMRA if CD8+.

This rearrangement joins TRBV5-1 to TRBJ1-2; 7 nucleotides align to TRBD1. This receptor was identified in a man in his late teens or twenties who had mild COVID-19 (a few samples of this study predate the infection). Cell type and time point are not known. The sequenced sample consisted of PBMCs or a T cell subset sorted from them (not recorded which). CDR3 residues: CASSLLQGGRGYTF. Here the CDR3 DNA reads TGCGCCAGCAGCTTACTTCAGGGGGGACGTGGCTACACCTTC.